This T cell receptor (beta chain) was recorded in a study of OX40 agonist ivuxolimab in advanced cancers. Background on the study: Patients in the trial were receiving intravenous ivuxolimab every 2 weeks, at doses of 0.01 to 10 mg/kg. Mean age 60 years, range roughly 23 to 79; just over 80% male. Study results and limitations: Low normalized T-cell clonal expansion was additionally recorded for some nonresponders. At 0.1 to 3.0 mg/kg and by week 6, clonal expansion occurred in CD4+ and CD8+ blood T cells.

The repertoire was sequenced with immunoSEQ multiplex PCR; TCRdb's copy has only in-frame clones and lacks some. This table holds about 73,000 clones, more than 80% found once. A word on this clone: Its target is unknown.

The sequencing used CD4+ or CD8+ T cells sorted from blood, collected in a trial of the OX40 agonist ivuxolimab. The TCR comes from an adult with an advanced solid tumor such as melanoma, head and neck, liver or kidney cancer.

The CDR3 region is CASSLAGRGETQYF. Here the CDR3 DNA reads TGTGCCAGCAGCCTAGCGGGGAGAGGGGAGACCCAGTACTTC. The J gene is TRBJ2-5, the V gene TRBV27; 9 nucleotides align to TRBD2. The CDR3 covers 14 residues. Germline V gives CDR1 MNHEY, CDR2 SMNVEV (reference sequence). V lost 6 bases and J lost 5; bases outside the gene matches: 7.